The entry below describes one T cell receptor beta chain. Sequencing was performed with immunoSEQ multiplex PCR; in TCRdb, only in-frame clones are kept and a portion is missing. The sample includes some 160,000 clones, roughly 86% of them seen just once. Deletions cut 5 bases from V and 4 bases from J, with 15 bases between. This CDR3 is 15 amino acids long. Germline V gene sequence: CDR1 SGHVS, CDR2 FQNEAQ. The sample comes from a study of blood T cell repertoires in COVID-19. On the study more broadly: Both acute and convalescent COVID-19 samples were obtained from the United States, Italy and Spain. PBMCs, B-cell-depleted T cells, or T cells were the source of the cDNA or gDNA that made up the material.

V and J are TRBV7-8 and TRBJ1-3; D might be TRBD1 (6 bases). Specimen: peripheral blood. The clonotype comes from an elderly woman with COVID-19, enrolled during active disease. CDR3 residues: CASSLNTGYGNTIYF. The CDR3 DNA reads TGTGCCAGCAGCCTCAACACAGGGTACGGAAACACCATATATTTT.